This entry lists 11 T cell receptor beta chains sequenced from one sample in a study of OX40 agonist ivuxolimab in advanced cancers. The library was built by means of the immunoSEQ multiplex PCR assay. The immuneACCESS repertoire file appears here via TCRdb, limited to in-frame rearrangements. These files lack a portion of the clones; in checked studies, under half of the deficit traces to unresolved V genes, and the cause of the others is not known. This sample holds more than 55,000 clones; around 83% were observed only once. Under 4.5% of the sample is taken by the ten largest. Here the sequenced sample was CD4+ or CD8+ T cells sorted from blood, taken in a trial of the OX40 agonist ivuxolimab. All receptors come from an adult with an advanced solid tumor such as melanoma, head and neck, liver or kidney cancer.

V usage is TRBV19 and J usage is TRBJ2-7; D might be TRBD1 or TRBD2, each matching 5 bases. CDR1 and CDR2 (germline): LNHDA, SQIVND (reference sequence). Trimming took 4 bases from V and 0 from J, leaving 13 bases between them. The CDR3 contains 15 residues. CDR3 bases: TGTGCCAGTAGTACCGGGGCCGTTAGCTCCTACGAGCAGTACTTC. Translating gives CASSTGAVSSYEQYF.

The CDR3 here is CASSQDRDRVNGYTF. CDR3 sequence (DNA): TGTGCCAGCAGCCAAGACCGGGACAGGGTCAATGGCTACACCTTC. The chain joins TRBV14 to TRBJ1-2; 9 bases align to TRBD1. The CDR3 runs 15 residues. Germline CDR1 is SGHDN and CDR2 is FVKESK. The J segment lost 6 bases and the V segment lost 0 bases, leaving 5 bases of the junction unmatched.

The chain links TRBV4-3 to TRBJ2-7, with D perhaps TRBD1 (6 bases). There are 16 residues in the CDR3. Deletions cut 1 base from V and 0 bases from J, with 13 bases between. Germline CDR1 and CDR2: LGHNA and YSLEER. In DNA form, the CDR3 reads TGCGCCAGCAGCCAAGGACCAGGGGCTCGCTCCTACGAGCAGTACTTC. Encoded protein: CASSQGPGARSYEQYF.

The genes are TRBV5-4 and TRBJ2-7; no clear D. The CDR3 runs to 14 residues. The V end was cut by 3 bases, the J end by 0 bases, with 10 bases between. CDR1 is SGHNT, CDR2 YYREEE, per germline (reference sequence). This CDR3 reads CASSSGTVSYEQYF. DNA for the CDR3: TGTGCCAGCAGCTCAGGAACAGTCTCCTACGAGCAGTACTTC.

V usage is TRBV5-4 and J usage is TRBJ2-7; TRBD1 matches 9 bases. Looked up from germline, CDR1 is SGHNT and CDR2 is YYREEE (reference sequence). Trimming at V came to 4 bases and at J to 4 bases, leaving 9 bases not matched to a gene. CDR3 length equals 15 residues. CDR3 residues: CASSPGQGYSYEQYF. CDR3 nucleotides: TGTGCCAGCAGCCCGGGACAGGGCTACTCTTACGAGCAGTACTTC.

The genes are TRBV7-3 and TRBJ1-1; TRBD1 might be the D (5 bases). Germline lookup yields CDR1 SGHTA and CDR2 FQGTGA. Between the trimmed V and J ends, which lost 2 bases and 4 bases, there was a span of 14 bases. This CDR3 is built from 15 residues. The CDR3 region is CASSLGLGESTEAFF. The CDR3 DNA is TGTGCCAGCAGCTTAGGGCTGGGGGAGAGCACTGAAGCTTTCTTT. Using reference TRBV7-3 and TRBJ1-1 for the parts outside the CDR3, the full variable domain is GAGVSQTPSNKVTEKGKYVELRCDPISGHTALYWYRQSLGQGPEFLIYFQGTGAADDSGLPNDRFFAVRPEGSVSTLKIQRTERGDSAVYLCASSLGLGESTEAFFGQGTRLTVV.

This clone was observed a single time. V is TRBV9 and J is TRBJ1-1; no clear D gene. Trimming shortened V by 0 bases and J by 4 bases, and 7 bases separated the two germline ends. CDR1 is SGDLS, CDR2 YYNGEE, per germline. CDR3 length: 13 amino acids. This chain's CDR3 is CASSVDPTTEAFF. The CDR3 DNA sequence: TGTGCCAGCAGCGTAGATCCCACCACTGAAGCTTTCTTT.

The V and J genes are TRBV6-5 and TRBJ1-1; the match to TRBD1 covers 7 bases. The length of the CDR3 is 15 residues. The J segment lost 1 base and the V segment lost 7 bases, leaving 9 bases of the junction unmatched. The germline V gene has CDR1 MNHEY and CDR2 SVGAGI. The CDR3: CASNYRGRRNTEAFF. Here the CDR3 DNA reads TGTGCCAGCAACTACAGGGGTCGAAGGAACACTGAAGCTTTCTTT.

This clone turned up a few times. V and J are TRBV14 and TRBJ1-4; 7 bases are a match to TRBD1. The CDR3 loop spans 13 amino acids. The germline gives CDR1 SGHDN, CDR2 FVKESK. Unmatched junction bases numbered 0, after V lost 4 bases and J lost 4 bases. CDR3 protein: CASSRDSNEKLFF. Written as DNA, the CDR3 is TGTGCCAGCAGCCGGGACAGTAATGAAAAACTGTTTTTT.

The gene calls are TRBV6-5 and TRBJ2-7; a weak D match, TRBD2 (5 bases). Germline V CDR1 and CDR2: MNHEY, SVGAGI. V was cut by 6 bases and J by 2 bases, with 17 bases left in between. There are 15 residues in the CDR3. For the CDR3, the DNA is TGTGCCAGCAGCACACGGGGTAACGGGGCCTACGAGCAGTACTTC. It specifies CASSTRGNGAYEQYF.

The V and J genes are TRBV6-5 and TRBJ2-7, with D uncertain. CDR3 length: 11 residues. Germline V CDR1 and CDR2: MNHEY, SVGAGI. Trimming cost V 4 bases and J 9 bases, with 10 bases left between them. CDR3 sequence reads: CASSSGETQYF. CDR3 DNA: TGTGCCAGCAGTTCAGGAGAGACGCAGTACTTC.